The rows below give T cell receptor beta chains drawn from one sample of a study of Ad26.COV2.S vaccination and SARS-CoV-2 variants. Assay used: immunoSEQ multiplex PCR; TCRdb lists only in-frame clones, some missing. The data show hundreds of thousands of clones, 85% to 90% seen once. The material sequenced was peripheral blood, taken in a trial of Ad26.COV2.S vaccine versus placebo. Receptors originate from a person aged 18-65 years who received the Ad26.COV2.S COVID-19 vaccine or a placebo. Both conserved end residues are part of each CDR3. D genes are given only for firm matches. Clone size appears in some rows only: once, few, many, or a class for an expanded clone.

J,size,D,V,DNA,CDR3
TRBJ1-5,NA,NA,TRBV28,TGTGCCAGCAGTTCCCCCCCCGGGTCCCAGCCCCAGCATTTT,CASSSPPGSQPQHF
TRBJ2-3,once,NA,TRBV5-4,TGTGCCAGCAGCTTGGGCCTACCCGCAGATACGCAGTATTTT,CASSLGLPADTQYF
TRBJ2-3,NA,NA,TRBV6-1,TGTGCCAGCAGTGAATCCGGGGTTCTCACAGATACGCAGTATTTT,CASSESGVLTDTQYF
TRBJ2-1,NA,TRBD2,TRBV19,TGTGCCAGTAGTATCTGGTCTAGCGGGGGGAATGAGCAGTTCTTC,CASSIWSSGGNEQFF
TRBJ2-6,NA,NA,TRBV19,TGTGCCACCTCGATGATCGGGACGAGGGACTCTGGGGCCAACGTCCTGACTTTC,CATSMIGTRDSGANVLTF
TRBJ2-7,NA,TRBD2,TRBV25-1,TGTGCCAGCAGCCTGCCTGCAGGTAGCGGGAGGGCCTACGAGCAGTACTTC,CASSLPAGSGRAYEQYF
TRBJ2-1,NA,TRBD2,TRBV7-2,TGTGCCAGCAGCGCAAGCGGGAGGGCCTACAATGAGCAGTTCTTC,CASSASGRAYNEQFF
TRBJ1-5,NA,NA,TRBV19,TGTGCCAGTAGTATATCGCAGGGGCTGGGTCAGCCCCAGCATTTT,CASSISQGLGQPQHF
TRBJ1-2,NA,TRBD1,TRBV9,TGTGCCAGCAGCGTAGAGGGGGCAGGTGGCTACACCTTC,CASSVEGAGGYTF
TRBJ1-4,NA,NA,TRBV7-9,TGTGCCAGCAGCTTAGTACGGGGGACCGCTGCTGAAAAACTGTTTTTT,CASSLVRGTAAEKLFF
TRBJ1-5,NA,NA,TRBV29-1,TGCAGCGTTGAGACAGAAAGAAATCAGCCCCAGCATTTT,CSVETERNQPQHF
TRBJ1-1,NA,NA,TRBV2,TGTGCCAGCTCAAAAACAGGGATGAACACTGAAGCTTTCTTT,CASSKTGMNTEAFF
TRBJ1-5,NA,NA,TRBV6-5,TGTGCCAGCAGTTCGGGGGGCAATCAGCCCCAGCATTTT,CASSSGGNQPQHF
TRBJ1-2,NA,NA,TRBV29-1,TGCAGCGTTGGTACCCCCCACACCTTC,CSVGTPHTF
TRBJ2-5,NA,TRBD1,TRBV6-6,TGTGCCAGCAGTCAGACAGGGGGCGCAGAGACCCAGTACTTC,CASSQTGGAETQYF
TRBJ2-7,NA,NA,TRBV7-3,TGTGCCAGCAGCCTCGGACGTCCCGGTGACGAGCAGTACTTC,CASSLGRPGDEQYF
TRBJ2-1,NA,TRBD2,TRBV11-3,TGTGCCAGCAGCTCCGGACTAGCGGGAGGGGACTCCTACAATGAGCAGTTCTTC,CASSSGLAGGDSYNEQFF
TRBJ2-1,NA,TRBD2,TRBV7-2,TGTGCCAGCCTCGGCGCGGGACTAGCGGGTTCGAGCTCCTACAATGAGCAGTTCTTC,CASLGAGLAGSSSYNEQFF
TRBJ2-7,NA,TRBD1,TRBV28,TGTGCCAGCCGCGACAGGGGGGGGCCTCGGGAGCAGTACTTC,CASRDRGGPREQYF
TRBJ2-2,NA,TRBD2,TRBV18,TGTGCCAGCTCACCACGGTCTAGCGGGAGCACCGGGGAGCTGTTTTTT,CASSPRSSGSTGELFF
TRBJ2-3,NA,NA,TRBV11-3,TGTGCCAGCAGCTTAGAAGGCGGGAGCACAGATACGCAGTATTTT,CASSLEGGSTDTQYF
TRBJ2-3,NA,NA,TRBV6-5,TGTGCCAGCAGTCTACAGGGCGAAACGGATACGCAGTATTTT,CASSLQGETDTQYF
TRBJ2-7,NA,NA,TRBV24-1,TGTGCCACCAGCTGCTTCGGGCTCGATTTAGGCTACGAGCAGTACTTC,CATSCFGLDLGYEQYF
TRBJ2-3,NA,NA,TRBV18,TGTGCCAGCTCACCTAGCACAGATACGCAGTATTTT,CASSPSTDTQYF
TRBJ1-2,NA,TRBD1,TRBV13,TGTGCCAGCAGCTTAGGAAGAGGGGACAGCTATGGCTACACCTTC,CASSLGRGDSYGYTF
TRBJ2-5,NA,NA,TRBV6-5,TGTGCCACCTACGCCTGGGAGACCCAGTACTTC,CATYAWETQYF
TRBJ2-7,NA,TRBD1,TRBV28,TGTGCCAGCAGTTTTGGACAGGGTTCTTACGAGCAGTACTTC,CASSFGQGSYEQYF
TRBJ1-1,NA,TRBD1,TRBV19,TGTGCCAGTAGTAATATCGGGACAGGCGGAAATGAAGCTTTCTTT,CASSNIGTGGNEAFF
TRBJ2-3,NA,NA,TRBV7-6,TGTGCCAGCAGCTTCATCGGGAGCGGCACAGATACGCAGTATTTT,CASSFIGSGTDTQYF
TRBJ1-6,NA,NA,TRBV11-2,TGTGCCAGCAGCTACGATAATTCACCCCTCCACTTT,CASSYDNSPLHF
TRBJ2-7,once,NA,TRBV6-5,TGTGCCAGCAGATACGGAACAGGACCCTACGAGCAGTACTTC,CASRYGTGPYEQYF
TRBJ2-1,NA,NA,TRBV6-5,TGTGCCAGCAGCCGGGGTTCCTACAATGAGCAGTTCTTC,CASSRGSYNEQFF
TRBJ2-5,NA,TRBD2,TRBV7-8,TGTGCCAGCAGCTTAGTACTAGCGGGACTCCGGGAGACCCAGTACTTC,CASSLVLAGLRETQYF
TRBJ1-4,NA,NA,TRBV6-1,TGTGCCAGCAGCGAAGGTATCAGGGGTGAAAAACTGTTTTTT,CASSEGIRGEKLFF
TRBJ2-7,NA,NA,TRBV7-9,TGTGCCAGCAGTTCAGACCTACGGTATCAATTC,CASSSDLRYQF
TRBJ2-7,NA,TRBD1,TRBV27,TGTGCCAGCAGTCCCCTCCCAGGGGGCTCCTACGAGCAGTACTTC,CASSPLPGGSYEQYF
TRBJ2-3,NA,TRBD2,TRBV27,TGTGCCAGCAGAATGCCCGGACTAGCGGGAAATACGCAGTATTTT,CASRMPGLAGNTQYF
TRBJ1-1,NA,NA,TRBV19,TGTGCCAGTAGTATAGTACACCTGAACACTGAAGCTTTCTTT,CASSIVHLNTEAFF
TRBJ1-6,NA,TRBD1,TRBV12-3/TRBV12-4,TGTGCCAGCAGTCGCGGACAGGGGGCACCCCTCCACTTT,CASSRGQGAPLHF
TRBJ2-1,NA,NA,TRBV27,TGTGCCAGCAGTTATCGACTAGTGGGCCATGAGCAGTTCTTC,CASSYRLVGHEQFF
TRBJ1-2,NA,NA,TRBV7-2,TGTGCCAGCAGCGAAGGGACGGGGAGAGGGTATGGCTACACCTTC,CASSEGTGRGYGYTF
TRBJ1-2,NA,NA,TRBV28,TGTGCCAGCAGTTTCCAGTCCTATGGCTACACCTTC,CASSFQSYGYTF
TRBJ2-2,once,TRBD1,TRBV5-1,TGCGCCAGCAGGAAGGGACAGGGAGAGACCGGGGAGCTGTTTTTT,CASRKGQGETGELFF
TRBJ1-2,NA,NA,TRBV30,TGTGCCTGGAGTATCCCACCTGACTGGTCCTTC,CAWSIPPDWSF
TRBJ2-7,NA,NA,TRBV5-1,TGCGCCAGCAGCATCCTTCGGAATGGCGACGAGCAGTACTTC,CASSILRNGDEQYF
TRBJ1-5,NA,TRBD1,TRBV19,TGTGCCAGTAGTATTGCCAGGGGGCCCGTCAGCAATCAGCCCCAGCATTTT,CASSIARGPVSNQPQHF
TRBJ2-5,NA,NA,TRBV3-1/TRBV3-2,TGTGCCAGCAGCCAAGATAGGCTTTCGGGGGAGACCCAGTACTTC,CASSQDRLSGETQYF
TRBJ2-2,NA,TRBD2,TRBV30,TGTGCCTGGAGTGTGGCGGGAGTTTTGACCGGGGAGCTGTTTTTT,CAWSVAGVLTGELFF